A single sample gave rise to the 8 T cell receptor beta chains below, sequenced in a study of regulatory T cells in long-lasting Graves disease. Regarding time point: newly diagnosed GD, antithyroid drugs for less than 3 months. RNA from PBMCs was the source of the TCR library. Combining iRepertoire HTBI primers with Arm-PCR of CDR3 regions, the authors built TCR beta libraries. MiXCR, applied by TCRdb to the multiplex PCR reads, yields one record per CDR3 protein. Here the sample spans about 530,000 distinct CDR3 sequences, around 15% being singletons. These data were likewise used in another study, on T cells in Graves' hyperthyroidism and ophthalmopathy.

The sequenced sample was peripheral blood mononuclear cells (PBMCs), obtained at new diagnosis, from a patient treated with antithyroid drugs. The receptors stem from a woman aged 35-65 years with Graves disease.

The table lists this clonotype with many counts. The rearrangement links TRBV9 to TRBJ1-1; no clear D. Germline CDR1 is SGDLS and CDR2 is YYNGEE. This CDR3 comprises 18 residues. V shed 4 bases and J shed 0 bases, with 22 bases lying between them. CDR3 loop: CASSPQPGKEKMNTEAFF. CDR3 sequence (DNA): TGTGCCAGCAGCCCCCAGCCCGGGAAGGAAAAAATGAACACTGAAGCTTTCTTT.

This clonotype was observed a few times. A much larger clone lies one base from this, so it may be a read error. The chain carries TRBV2 and TRBJ2-3; TRBD1 or TRBD2 may be the D gene (5 bases each). Germline CDR1 reads SNHLY; CDR2 reads FYNNEI. Trimming took 4 bases from V and 2 from J, leaving 25 bases between them. The CDR3 is 19 residues long. The CDR3 loop is CASSVPQRVGEGVTDTQYF. The CDR3 nucleotides are TGTGCCAGCAGTGTCCCTCAGCGAGTGGGAGAAGGGGTCACAGATACGCAGTATTTT.

The rearrangement uses TRBV5-1 and TRBJ2-1; 8 positions match TRBD1. The CDR3 loop spans 14 amino acids. V shed 0 bases, J shed 7 bases, and the junction held 3 bases outside the gene matches. The germline V gene has CDR1 SGHRS and CDR2 YFSETQ. The CDR3 is CASSLGTGRNEQFF. For the CDR3, the DNA is TGCGCCAGCAGCTTGGGGACAGGGCGGAATGAGCAGTTCTTC.

This clonotype was seen only a few times. The chain couples TRBV5-1 to TRBJ2-2; tentative D call: TRBD2 (5 bases). The CDR3 runs to 16 residues. The ends were cut back, 4 bases at V and 3 bases at J, with 16 bases in the middle. The germline CDR1 and CDR2 sequences are SGHRS and YFSETQ. CDR3 in DNA: TGCGCCAGCAGCATAAGCCCGGGAACCCACACCGGGGAGCTGTTTTTT. The encoded protein is CASSISPGTHTGELFF.

A remark on this clonotype: A much larger clonotype is one base distant, so this may be a read error. V usage is TRBV29-1 and J usage is TRBJ2-7; D may correspond to TRBD1 or TRBD2 (5 bases each). This CDR3 contains 14 residues. CDR1 is SQVTM, CDR2 ANQGSEA, per germline. DNA of the CDR3: TGCAGCGCAACCGGGACCCTATCCTCCTACGAGCAGTCCTTC. Residues: CSATGTLSSYEQSF.

This clonotype was observed a single time. This may be a read error: a much more frequent sequence differs by one nucleotide. The chain recombines TRBV13 with TRBJ2-1; D tentatively reads TRBD1 or TRBD2 (5 bases each). V lost 5 bases to trimming and J lost 1 base, with 15 bases between them. The CDR3 has 16 residues. Per germline, CDR1 PRHDT and CDR2 FYEKMQ (reference sequence). The CDR3 protein is CASSGGVVMSYNEQFF. DNA for the CDR3: TGTGCCAGCAGCGGGGGAGTAGTGATGTCCTACAATGAGCAGTTCTTC.

This clonotype was counted ten times or more. The V call is TRBV11-3, the J call TRBJ1-6, with D maybe TRBD1 (6 bases). The germline gives CDR1 SGHNT, CDR2 YENEEA. V lost 5 bases and J 6 bases, leaving 14 bases between the germline ends. The CDR3 contains 15 residues. DNA of the CDR3: TGTGCCAGCAGCACCAGCAGGGGAGGTAATTCACCCCTCCACTTT. It codes for CASSTSRGGNSPLHF. Combining the CDR3 with reference TRBV11-3 and TRBJ1-6 gives the whole variable domain EAGVVQSPRYKIIEKKQPVAFWCNPISGHNTLYWYLQNLGQGPELLIRYENEEAVDDSQLPKDRFSAERLKGVDSTLKIQPAELGDSAVYLCASSTSRGGNSPLHFGNGTRLTVT.

The chain employs TRBV19 and TRBJ2-3; TRBD2 might be the D (6 bases). V lost 4 bases to trimming and J lost 2 bases, with 22 bases between them. This CDR3 is built from 18 residues. Germline loops: CDR1 LNHDA, CDR2 SQIVND (reference sequence). The CDR3 loop reads CASSTGDSPGADTDTQYF. The CDR3 nucleotides read TGTGCCAGTAGTACCGGGGACTCTCCTGGGGCTGACACAGATACGCAGTATTTT.